This T cell receptor beta chain was recorded in a study of cytomegalovirus exposure and HLA in healthy donors (dated by TCRdb to about 2017). At the level of the whole study: An earlier analysis of 587 of the donors reported 250 to 350 Gb of sequence data and more than 90 million unique TCR beta sequences from around 200 million T cells. An early release covering some 640 HLA-typed donors comprised 250 to 350 gigabases of sequencing data and tens of millions of unique TCR sequences. Among the roughly 400 genotyped donors, 81% belonged to the genetic ancestry cluster associated with self-reported Caucasian donors. The study aimed to test whether cataloging public T cell receptors could reveal signatures of past pathogen exposure. Using immunosequencing, the study profiled T cell repertoires from 550 to 750 subjects and related those repertoires to cytomegalovirus serostatus. Besides the first cohort of 666 subjects, a separate validation cohort made up of roughly 120 different subjects was used. The study combined high-throughput TCR immunosequencing, statistical association of individual TCRs with disease status, and machine learning to predict cytomegalovirus infection status. A later analysis re-analyzed previously published TCR beta repertoires from 666 donors and added high-resolution HLA genotyping to study TCR occurrence patterns. In the later analysis, no new phenotypic data were used to find candidate immune exposures; instead, reliance was placed on TCR beta sequences and their occurrence across donors. In an earlier analysis of 550 to 700 of the donors, high-throughput TCR beta sequencing was used to judge whether each TCR beta V gene segment behaved as functional or pseudogenic. Alongside the repertoire data, information on donor age, sex, ethnicity and CMV serostatus was compiled. A later genetic analysis used genome-wide SNP genotypes for about three fifths of the 666 donors, treating that subset as a discovery cohort. All discovery cohort repertoires had been generated using a single sequencing platform. HLA typing covered class I and class II loci at four-digit resolution. Typing coverage varied by locus: roughly 629-630 donors for A, B, C, DRB1 and DQB1; 522 for DQA1; about 590 for DPA1; around 490 for DPB1. Because of strong linkage in the cohort, five DR-DQ haplotypes were treated as single units for association and clustering. Across approximately 420 genotyped donors of the cohort, an average of approximately 200,000 unique TCR beta nucleotide sequences per donor were sequenced, and roughly 20% of those sequences were non-productive. Results and caveats for the whole study, not just this receptor: According to a later genetic analysis, donors in an Asian-associated ancestry cluster had fewer N-insertions in productive TCRs than the roughly 700-donor mean. In this cohort, only TCR beta chains were sequenced, and detectable features were limited by the absence of alpha or paired-chain data. An earlier analysis of around 500 of the donors showed that most TCR beta V segments appeared in productive rearrangements either about 87% or about 30% of the time, which broadly matched IMGT annotations. A later analysis associated about 17,000 TCR beta sequences with specific HLA alleles at a false discovery rate of 0.05. HLA typing was unavailable for some donors at each locus, so association tests used only the typed subset. Linkage disequilibrium might explain the correlated functional status among segregating V segments, but an unknown experimental factor could not be ruled out. Presence/absence analyses assumed roughly uniform sequencing depth across donors, an assumption that may not hold. When HLA alleles, especially DR and DQ, strongly co-occurred, attributing TCR associations to individual alleles was difficult. A cluster of highly shared sequence variants was judged likely to be a technical artifact of the sequencing pipeline. Cytomegalovirus status was reported to be diagnosed by the classifier with high specificity and sensitivity in both the original and validation cohorts. In vitro tests confirmed that three of the cytomegalovirus-associated TCR beta chains recognize cytomegalovirus antigens. Because counts were too low, approximately 15 rarely observed V segments, including chromosome 9 orphons, were excluded from the earlier analysis of fewer than 650 of the donors. Immune exposure information for the cohort was limited to CMV serostatus. While some public TCRs were present in many individuals, most TCR sequences turned up only very rarely across donors. A later analysis found that HLA-associated TCR beta chains were more clonally expanded and had lower generation probabilities than equally common non-associated chains. A total of fewer than 200 TCR beta chains were listed by the study as associated with cytomegalovirus. Some IMGT-functional V segments, including TRBV6-2 and TRBV6-3, could not be distinguished by the 87-base-pair reads and were therefore excluded. The authors suggested that the approach could potentially be generalized to other disease states and immunological phenotypes. An association between a missense DCLRE1C variant and V-gene and J-gene trimming of TCR beta chains was found in a later genetic analysis and replicated in an independent cohort. In a later analysis, the rate of TCR association differed among HLA loci, with DRB1 alleles having the most associated TCRs and HLA-C alleles having the fewest. A later analysis reported that several top co-occurrence clusters appeared linked to parvovirus B19, influenza, CMV and Epstein-Barr virus. In a later analysis, most CMV-associated TCR beta chains were found to appear HLA-restricted, with HLA associations seemingly driven largely by CMV exposure. A further reported finding was that TCR beta sequences accurately predicted the HLA-A and HLA-B alleles for most subjects in the first cohort.

The junction shows trimming of 2 bases on V and 3 bases on J, and the gene matches do not reach 15 bases of it. In the germline V gene, CDR1 corresponds to SGHTA and CDR2 to FQGNSA. From cysteine to phenylalanine, the CDR3 is 19 amino acids long. Only CDR3 DNA is held: 57 bases, read in frame from base 1. In total, 630 or so healthy bone marrow donors made up the cohort. At the time of sampling, every cohort member was nominally healthy, though immune exposures that went unrecorded were likely present. The donor was CMV seropositive and belonged to the group of about 290 seropositive cohort members. Each donor provided a peripheral blood sample, and peripheral blood mononuclear cells were used for TCR beta sequencing. The Qiagen DNeasy Blood Extraction Kit was used to extract genomic DNA from the blood cell samples. Worth noting for this clone: Its cognate antigen has yet to be identified. The sample holds no much larger clone one base away, and base qualities are not on file.

The library was generated by the immunoSEQ multiplex PCR assay. For the multiplex PCR, a mixture combining 60 forward primers for TCR Vbeta segments and 13 reverse primers for TCR Jbeta segments was used. A multiplex PCR assay on genomic DNA amplified the CDR3 region of rearranged TCR beta genes. Amplified TCR beta libraries were sequenced as 87-base-pair reads on the Illumina HiSeq System. Turning to the authors' computational methods: A later analysis tallied tens of millions of unique TCR beta chains across the 640 or so repertoires, and around 10 million of those chains were shared by two or more donors. To remove PCR and sequencing errors, raw reads were error-corrected and collapsed into unique sequences using a nearest-neighbor algorithm that merged closely related sequences. CDR3 sequences were aligned to IMGT reference sequences to assign V, D and J gene segments. Each retained sequence needed at least a six-nucleotide match to both a V gene segment and a J gene segment. Rearrangements were called productive when the CDR3 lacked stop codons and stayed in frame with V and J; all others were non-productive. CDR3 was defined by IMGT convention, running from the second conserved V-encoded cysteine to the conserved J-encoded phenylalanine. The earlier analysis of about 590 of the donors excluded sequences that lacked an unambiguous match to a single V gene segment. An earlier analysis of about 600 of the donors called V segments functional above 56.7% productive rearrangements and segregating when the between-donor standard deviation exceeded 5%. A statistical classification framework was developed to diagnose cytomegalovirus status using the catalog of TCR beta chain sequences. In a later analysis, TCR nucleotide sequences were compared against IMGT/GENE-DB human TR gene sequences so that V and J genes could be assigned. In a later analysis, CDR3 sequences and most-parsimonious VDJ recombination scenarios were assigned using the TCRdist pipeline. In a later analysis, every TCR beta chain was defined by the combination of its CDR3 amino acid sequence and its V-gene family, and reads without a unique V-gene family were dropped. To address suspected cross-contamination and a sequencing artifact, a later analysis removed 592 highly shared, low-generation-probability nucleotide sequences. In a later analysis, a clonal expansion index was calculated for each public chain from normalized within-repertoire ranks of inferred template counts. A later analysis computed generation probabilities with a VDJ recombination model fitted to out-of-frame rearrangements, and checked the results against IGoR. A later analysis scored TCR-TCR, TCR-HLA and TCR-CMV co-occurrence with hypergeometric tests, applying a repertoire-size bias correction to TCR pairs. False discovery rates were estimated in a later analysis by permuting HLA or CMV assignments 20 times. In a later analysis, co-occurring TCRs were grouped with DBSCAN, and TCRdist sequence similarity was added when clustering was performed within HLA-allele-positive subsets. Co-occurrence clustering excluded repertoires with fewer than 30,000 or more than 120,000 public chains, plus five with anomalous nucleotide sharing. As stored in TCRdb, this immuneACCESS dataset retains in-frame rearrangements with V and J assigned. A fraction of the clones does not appear; measured against another copy, unresolved V genes explain less than half of the discrepancy, and the remainder lacks a known reason. V, J and clone size are taken as reported in that table, and D and trimming were inferred from the DNA itself. The table for this sample lists about 170,000 clones; approximately 84% of them were counted only once. The leading ten clones occupy around 4.1% of the sample.

The sample consisted of PBMCs. This TCR was sampled from a woman aged 50 to 60 in good health and CMV-seropositive. Recombination joined TRBV7-2 with TRBJ2-7; 11 bases in the junction line up with TRBD2. The encoded CDR3 is CASSLMSSGGPGALYEQYF. In nucleotides, the sequence is TGTGCCAGCAGCTTAATGTCTAGCGGGGGGCCCGGAGCCCTCTACGAGCAGTACTTC.